Sequencing of this TCR beta chain was carried out in a study of T cells in Graves' hyperthyroidism and ophthalmopathy. The CDR3 contains 15 residues. Germline values: CDR1 SGHTA, CDR2 FQGTGA. V dropped 0 bases and J dropped 8 bases, with 13 bases sitting between them. The authors deemed Graves' hyperthyroidism stable absent ophthalmopathy progression within 18 months. PBMCs were obtained from approximately 9.2 ml fresh peripheral blood. Amplified TCR beta CDR3 regions came from RNA transcripts. The study used the HTBI primer set for a first-round RT-PCR of the TCR CDR3. TCRdb re-analysed the multiplex PCR reads in MiXCR, keeping a single row per CDR3 protein. The profile shows hundreds of thousands of distinct CDR3 sequences, about 15% of them singletons.

Sequencing input: blood. The receptor was derived from a woman younger than 30 with Graves' hyperthyroidism. The J gene is TRBJ2-2, the V gene TRBV7-3; D uncertain. The chain's CDR3 is CASSLTSLKSGELFF. CDR3 nucleotides: TGTGCCAGCAGCTTAACTAGCCTTAAGTCGGGGGAGCTGTTTTTT.